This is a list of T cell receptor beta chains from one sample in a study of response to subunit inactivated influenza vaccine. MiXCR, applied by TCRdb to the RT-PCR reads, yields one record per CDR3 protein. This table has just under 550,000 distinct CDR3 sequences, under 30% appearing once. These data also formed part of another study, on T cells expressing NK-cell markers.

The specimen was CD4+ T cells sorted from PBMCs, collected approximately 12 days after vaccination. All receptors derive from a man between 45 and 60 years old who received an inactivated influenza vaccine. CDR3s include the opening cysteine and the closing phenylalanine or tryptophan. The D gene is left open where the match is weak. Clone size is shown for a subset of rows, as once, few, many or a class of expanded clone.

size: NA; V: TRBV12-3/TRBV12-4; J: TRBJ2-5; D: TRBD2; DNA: TGTGCCAGCAGTTGGGGGTCTCTAGCGGGGCTAGAGACCCAGTACTTC; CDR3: CASSWGSLAGLETQYF
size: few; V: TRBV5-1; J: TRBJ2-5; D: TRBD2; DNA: TGCGCCAGCAGCTCCCCGGGACTAGCGGGAGCAGAGACCCAGTACTTC; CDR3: CASSSPGLAGAETQYF
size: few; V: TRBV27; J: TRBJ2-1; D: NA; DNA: TGTGCCAGCAGTAAGAACCTTTACAATGAGCAGTTCTTC; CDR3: CASSKNLYNEQFF
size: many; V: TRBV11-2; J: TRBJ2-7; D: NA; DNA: TGTGCCAGCAGCCATCGACAGCTCGGAGGCTCCTACGAGCAGTACTTC; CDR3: CASSHRQLGGSYEQYF
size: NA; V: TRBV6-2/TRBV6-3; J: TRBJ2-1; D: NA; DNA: TGTGCCAGCAGTTACTCCTGGACTAACCCCTACAATGAGCAGTTCTTC; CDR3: CASSYSWTNPYNEQFF
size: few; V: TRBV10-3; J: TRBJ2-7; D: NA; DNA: TGTGCCATCAGTGGTGGCAATTACTACGAGCAGTACTTC; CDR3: CAISGGNYYEQYF
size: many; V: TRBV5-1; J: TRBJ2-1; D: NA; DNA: TGCGCCAGCAGCATCGGACCCTACAATGAGCAGTTCTTC; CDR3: CASSIGPYNEQFF
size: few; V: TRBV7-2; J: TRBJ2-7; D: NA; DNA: TGTGCCAGCAGCTTTCCTGGCCCCTACGAGCAGTACTTC; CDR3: CASSFPGPYEQYF
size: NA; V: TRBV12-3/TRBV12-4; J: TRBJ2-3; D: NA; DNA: TGTGCCAGCAGTCTACAGACACGAGCAGATACGCAGTATTTT; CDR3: CASSLQTRADTQYF
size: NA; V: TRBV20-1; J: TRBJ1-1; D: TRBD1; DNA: TGCAGTGTCCCAACGCGAGGGGGCCGAAAGGGAACTGAAGCTTTCTTT; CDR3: CSVPTRGGRKGTEAFF
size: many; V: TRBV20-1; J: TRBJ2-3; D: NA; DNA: TGCAGTGCTAGAACTGGGGCAGATACGCAGTATTTT; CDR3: CSARTGADTQYF
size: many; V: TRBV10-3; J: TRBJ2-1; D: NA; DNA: TGTGCCATCGAGCGGGCGGGGTCCAATGAGCAGTTCTTC; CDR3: CAIERAGSNEQFF
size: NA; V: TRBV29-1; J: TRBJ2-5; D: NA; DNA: TGCAGCGTTGAAGTACAGCGCAGGGAGACCCAGTACTTC; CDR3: CSVEVQRRETQYF
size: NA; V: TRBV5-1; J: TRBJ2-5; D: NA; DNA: TGCGCCAGCAGCTGGGACCAAGAGACCCAGTACTTC; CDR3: CASSWDQETQYF
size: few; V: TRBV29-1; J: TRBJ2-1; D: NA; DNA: TGCAGCGTCTCACAGAGCTCCTACAATGAGCAGTTCTTC; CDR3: CSVSQSSYNEQFF
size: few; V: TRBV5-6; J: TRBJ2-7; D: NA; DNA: TGTGCCAGCAGCGCGGGGCCCTACGAGCAGTACTTC; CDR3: CASSAGPYEQYF
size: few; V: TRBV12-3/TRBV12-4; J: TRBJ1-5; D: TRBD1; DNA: TGTGCCAGCAGTCTCCAGGGGGATTATAGCAATCAGCCCCAGCATTTT; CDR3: CASSLQGDYSNQPQHF
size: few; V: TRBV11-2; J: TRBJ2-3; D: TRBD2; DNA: TGTGCCAGCAGCTTAGATAGGGGCAGGGGGCTAGCGGGGGGCTTGGATACGCAGTATTTT; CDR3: CASSLDRGRGLAGGLDTQYF
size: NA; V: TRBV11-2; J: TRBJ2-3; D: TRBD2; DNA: TGTGCCAGCAGCACGAGCGGGGGGGGGATAAATACGCAGTATTTT; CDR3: CASSTSGGGINTQYF
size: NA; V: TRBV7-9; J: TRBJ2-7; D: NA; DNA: TGTGCCTGCGAGGGGGAGGGGACCGAGCAGTACTTC; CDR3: CACEGEGTEQYF
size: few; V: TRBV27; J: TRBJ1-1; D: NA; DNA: TGTGCCAGCAGGTTGGGTGGGGGGACTGAAGCTTTCTTT; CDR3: CASRLGGGTEAFF
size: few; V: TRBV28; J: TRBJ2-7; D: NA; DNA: TGTGCCAGCAGTTCCCTACGGGACGCAAAATCCTACGAGCAGTACTTC; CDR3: CASSSLRDAKSYEQYF
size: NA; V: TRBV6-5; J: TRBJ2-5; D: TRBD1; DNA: TGTGCCAGCAGTTGGACAGGGGGCGAGACCCAGTACTTC; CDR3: CASSWTGGETQYF
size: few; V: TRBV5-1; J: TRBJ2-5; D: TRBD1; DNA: TGCGCCAGCAGCTTGGCCGGCGACAGGGTATGGGAGACCCAGTACTTC; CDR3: CASSLAGDRVWETQYF
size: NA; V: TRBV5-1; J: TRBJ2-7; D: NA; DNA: TGCGCCAGCACACCGGGTGCCGGCTACGAGCAGTACTTC; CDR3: CASTPGAGYEQYF
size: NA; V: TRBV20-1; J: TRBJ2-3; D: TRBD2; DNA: TGCAGTGCTAGGAGACTAGCGGGAGTAGGCACAGATACGCAGTATTTT; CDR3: CSARRLAGVGTDTQYF
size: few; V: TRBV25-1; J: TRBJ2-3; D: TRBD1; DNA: TGTGCCACCCGGACAGGGGGCACAGATACGCAGTATTTT; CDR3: CATRTGGTDTQYF
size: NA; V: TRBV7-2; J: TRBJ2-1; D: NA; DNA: TGTGCCAGCAGCCACGGACAGAACAATGAGCAGTTCTTC; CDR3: CASSHGQNNEQFF
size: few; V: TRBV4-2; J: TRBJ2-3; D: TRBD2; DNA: TGTGCCAGCAGCCAAGTTAGTCAGCGGGGTAGCACAGATACGCAGTATTTT; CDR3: CASSQVSQRGSTDTQYF
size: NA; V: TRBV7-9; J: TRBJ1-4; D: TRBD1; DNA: TGTGCCAGCAGCTCCTTGGGGACAGGGGCTGAAAAACTGTTTTTT; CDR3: CASSSLGTGAEKLFF
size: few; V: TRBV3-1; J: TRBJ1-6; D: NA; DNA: TGTGCCAGCAGACCCACGGGGGAGAATTCACCCCTCCACTTT; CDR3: CASRPTGENSPLHF
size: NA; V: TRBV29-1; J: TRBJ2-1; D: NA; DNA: TGCAGCGGCGCGATTATGGATAGCTCCTACAATGAGCAGTTCTTC; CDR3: CSGAIMDSSYNEQFF
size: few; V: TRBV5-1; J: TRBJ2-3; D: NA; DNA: TGCGCCAGCAGCTTGGAGGGGACCGCTAGCACAGATACGCAGTATTTT; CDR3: CASSLEGTASTDTQYF
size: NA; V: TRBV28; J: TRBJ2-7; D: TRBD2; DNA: TGTGCCAGCAGCCCCCCGGGACTAGCGGCATACGAGCAGTACTTC; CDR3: CASSPPGLAAYEQYF
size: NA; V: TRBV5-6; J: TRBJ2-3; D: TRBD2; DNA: TGTGCCAGCAGCTTGCCCTTTCTAGCGGGGCCTAGCACAGATACGCAGTATTTT; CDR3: CASSLPFLAGPSTDTQYF
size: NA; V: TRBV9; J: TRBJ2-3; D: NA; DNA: TGTGCCAGCAGCGACATTCGAGATACGCAGTATTTT; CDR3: CASSDIRDTQYF
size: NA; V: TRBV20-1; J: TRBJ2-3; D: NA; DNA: TGCAGTGCTAGAGATCGCGGGGCGAGAGGAATAGATACGCAGTATTTT; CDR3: CSARDRGARGIDTQYF
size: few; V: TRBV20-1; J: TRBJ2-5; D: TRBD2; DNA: TGCAGTGCGCTCACGGGACTAGCGGTAAAAGAGACCCAGTACTTC; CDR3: CSALTGLAVKETQYF
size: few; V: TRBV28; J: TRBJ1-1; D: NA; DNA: TGTGCCGGGAAAAGGGGCATGAACACTGAAGCTTTCTTT; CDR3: CAGKRGMNTEAFF
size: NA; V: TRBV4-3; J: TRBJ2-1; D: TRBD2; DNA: TGCGCCAGCAGCCAAGATACTAGCGGCACGATGAATGAGCAGTTCTTC; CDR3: CASSQDTSGTMNEQFF
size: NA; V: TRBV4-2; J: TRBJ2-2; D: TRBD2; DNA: TGTGCCAGCCATAGCGGGAGAAACACCGGGGAGCTGTTTTTT; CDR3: CASHSGRNTGELFF
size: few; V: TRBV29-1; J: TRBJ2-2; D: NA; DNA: TGCAGCGTTGAAGCGGGCCCAGGGAACACCGGGGAGCTGTTTTTT; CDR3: CSVEAGPGNTGELFF
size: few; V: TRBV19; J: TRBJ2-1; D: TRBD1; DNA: TGTGCCAGTAGTATAAGGGACAGGGGCAATGAGCAGTTCTTC; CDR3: CASSIRDRGNEQFF
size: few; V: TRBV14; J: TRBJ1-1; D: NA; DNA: TGTGCCAGCAGCCAGTGGGGAGCTAGGGTCGCTGAAGCTTTCTTT; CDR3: CASSQWGARVAEAFF
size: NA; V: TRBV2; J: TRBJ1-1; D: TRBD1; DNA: TGTGCCAGCAGTGAAAGTCCCGCACAGGGGGACACTGAAGCTTTCTTT; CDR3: CASSESPAQGDTEAFF
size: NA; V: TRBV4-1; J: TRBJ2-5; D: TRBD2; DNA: TGCGCCAGCAGCCCTAATAGCGGGGGGTTTCAAGAGACCCAGTACTTC; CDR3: CASSPNSGGFQETQYF
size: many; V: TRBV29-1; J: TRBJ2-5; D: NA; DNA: TGCAGCATACAGATACAAGAGACCCAGTACTTC; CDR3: CSIQIQETQYF